This T cell receptor (beta chain) was identified during a study of blood T cells in healthy people across ages. A second roughly 6 to 11 cycle PCR used barcoded and J-beta primers. Each of the cDNA molecules was tagged by a template-switch adaptor with 12 random nucleotides. MiXCR, applied by TCRdb to the 5' RACE reads, yields one record per CDR3 protein. Of about 1,800,000 distinct CDR3 sequences in the sample, approximately 30% were seen once. In this sample, this clonotype turned up a few times. Its antigen is as yet unknown. The donors, healthy Caucasians from Russia, were aged roughly 6 to 90. General study points: It was held that the diversity estimates obtained from one million T cells were underestimates. Higher diversity, along with more naive CD4+ cells, distinguished long-lived donors from aged donors.

Sequencing input: blood. This clonotype was sampled from a woman in her twenties or thirties in good health.

This chain's CDR3 is CASGGVGEQYF. The CDR3 DNA reads as TGTGCCAGCGGGGGGGTGGGTGAGCAGTACTTC. The gene calls are TRBV6-5 and TRBJ2-7; TRBD2 matches at 7 bases. V gave up 8 bases and J gave up 7 bases; unmatched junction bases: 5. The germline V gene has CDR1 MNHEY and CDR2 SVGAGI. This CDR3 is built from 11 residues.